The 6 T cell receptor beta chains below all came from one sample that was sequenced in a study of OX40 agonist ivuxolimab in advanced cancers. The table came from immunoSEQ multiplex PCR; TCRdb's copy has only in-frame clones and leaves some out. The table lists about 69,000 clones, about 89% of them singletons. The sequences come from CD4+ or CD8+ T cells sorted from blood, collected in a trial of the OX40 agonist ivuxolimab. The receptor source for this set is an adult with an advanced solid tumor such as melanoma, head and neck, liver or kidney cancer.

The rearrangement uses TRBV30 and TRBJ1-2; D is unclear. Deletions cut 2 bases from V and 5 bases from J, with 9 bases between. CDR1 and CDR2 (germline): GTSNPN, SVGIG (reference sequence). The CDR3 has 12 amino acids. CDR3 coding DNA: TGTGCCTGGAGTCAAGGGAGATATGGCTACACCTTC. Encoded protein: CAWSQGRYGYTF. The full variable domain, its missing parts supplied by reference TRBV30 and TRBJ1-2, is SQTIHQWPATLVQPVGSPLSLECTVEGTSNPNLYWYRQAAGRGLQLLFYSVGIGQISSEVPQNLSASRPQDRQFILSSKKLLLSDSGFYLCAWSQGRYGYTFGSGTRLTVV.

In regard to this clone: The same CDR3 also results from other DNA sequences found in this sample. The chain couples TRBV28 to TRBJ2-7; no clear D. V lost 1 base and J lost 3, with 4 bases in between. Germline CDR1 reads MDHEN; CDR2 reads SYDVKM. The CDR3 covers 12 residues. The DNA for the CDR3 is TGTGCCAGCAGTTTATCTTTCTACGAGCAGTACTTC. Protein product: CASSLSFYEQYF.

The V call is TRBV19, the J call TRBJ1-1; D is unresolved. CDR3 length: 13 amino acids. Germline V gives CDR1 LNHDA, CDR2 SQIVND (reference sequence). Trimming pared 4 bases from V and 1 base from J, leaving 7 bases between. The CDR3 loop reads CASSTIGNTEAFF. CDR3 coding DNA: TGTGCCAGTAGTACCATTGGGAACACTGAAGCTTTCTTT.

CDR3 sequence reads: CASRLGGENTGELFF. Written as DNA, the CDR3 is TGCGCCAGCAGGTTAGGGGGCGAGAACACCGGGGAGCTGTTTTTT. The chain combines TRBV5-1 with TRBJ2-2, with 7 positions matching TRBD1. The CDR3 is 15 residues long. J gave up 1 base and V 5 bases, and 5 bases lay outside the gene matches. The V gene's germline CDR1 is SGHRS and CDR2 YFSETQ.

The rearrangement uses TRBV27 and TRBJ1-5; a possible D gene is TRBD1 (6 bases). Germline CDR1 is MNHEY and CDR2 is SMNVEV (reference sequence). This CDR3 region has 17 residues. V was clipped by 5 bases and J by 5 bases, with 22 bases between them. CDR3 sequence (DNA): TGTGCCAGCAGTCGTAAGGGGGGAGATTGGGGAGATCAGCCCCAGCATTTT. Translating it yields CASSRKGGDWGDQPQHF.

This chain connects TRBV7-9 to TRBJ2-7, with D possibly being TRBD1 (5 bases). This CDR3 spans 15 amino acids. Trimming removed 6 bases at V and 6 bases at J, with 21 bases between. Germline CDR1 SEHNR, CDR2 FQNEAQ (reference sequence). The CDR3 spells CASRRSETATSEQYF. CDR3 nucleotide sequence: TGTGCCAGCAGGCGTTCGGAGACAGCCACGTCCGAGCAGTACTTC. Full variable domain (missing parts from reference TRBV7-9 and TRBJ2-7): DTGVSQNPRHKITKRGQNVTFRCDPISEHNRLYWYRQTLGQGPEFLTYFQNEAQLEKSRLLSDRFSAERPKGSFSTLEIQRTEQGDSAMYLCASRRSETATSEQYFGPGTRLTVT.